The sequence of this T cell receptor (beta chain) was determined in a study of low-dose radiotherapy and immunotherapy resistance in tumors. This clonotype was seen at least ten times. Described time point: after trial treatment. Sample treatment: LDRT plus nivolumab, ipilimumab, low-dose cyclophosphamide and aspirin (RACIN trial). The length of the CDR3 is 13 residues. Germline V gene sequence: CDR1 MNHEY, CDR2 SVGEGT. V lost 4 bases and J lost 6, with 11 bases in between. The authors ran around 20 PCR cycles to amplify TCRs with a constant-region primer and V-primer adapter. MiXCR, applied by TCRdb to the reads, yields one record per CDR3 protein. The sample carries 40,000 to 65,000 distinct CDR3 sequences, approximately 31% recorded once.

Sequenced here: PBMCs, sampled after low-dose radiotherapy plus immunotherapy. The TCR comes from a male donor with rectosigmoid adenocarcinoma. This sequence joins TRBV6-2 or TRBV6-3 and TRBJ2-3; no clear D gene. Here the CDR3 reads CASSFNYFDTQYF. The CDR3 DNA reads TGTGCCAGCAGTTTTAACTACTTTGATACGCAGTATTTT.